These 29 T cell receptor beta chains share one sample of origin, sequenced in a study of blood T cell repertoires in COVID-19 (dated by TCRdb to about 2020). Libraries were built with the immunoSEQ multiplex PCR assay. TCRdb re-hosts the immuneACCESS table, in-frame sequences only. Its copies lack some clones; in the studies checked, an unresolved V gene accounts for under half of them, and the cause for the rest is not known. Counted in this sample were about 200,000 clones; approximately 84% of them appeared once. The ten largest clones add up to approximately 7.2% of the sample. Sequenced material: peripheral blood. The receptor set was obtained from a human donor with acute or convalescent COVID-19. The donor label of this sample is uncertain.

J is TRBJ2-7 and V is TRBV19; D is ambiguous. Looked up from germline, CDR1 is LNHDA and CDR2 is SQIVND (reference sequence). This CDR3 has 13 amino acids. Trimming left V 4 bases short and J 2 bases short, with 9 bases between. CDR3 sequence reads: CASSTSLAYEQYF. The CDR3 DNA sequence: TGTGCCAGTAGTACCTCCCTCGCCTACGAGCAGTACTTC.

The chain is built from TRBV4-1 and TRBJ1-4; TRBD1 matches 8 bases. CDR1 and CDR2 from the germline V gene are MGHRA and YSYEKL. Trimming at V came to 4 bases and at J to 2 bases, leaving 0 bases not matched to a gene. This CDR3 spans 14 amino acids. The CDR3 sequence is CASSRQGTNEKLFF. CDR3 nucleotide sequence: TGCGCCAGCAGCCGACAGGGGACTAATGAAAAACTGTTTTTT.

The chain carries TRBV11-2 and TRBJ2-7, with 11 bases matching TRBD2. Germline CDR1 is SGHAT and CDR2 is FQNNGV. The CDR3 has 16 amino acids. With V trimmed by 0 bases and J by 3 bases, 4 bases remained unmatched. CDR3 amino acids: CASSLDLLAGGYEQYF. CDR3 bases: TGTGCCAGCAGCTTAGATCTTCTAGCGGGGGGCTACGAGCAGTACTTC.

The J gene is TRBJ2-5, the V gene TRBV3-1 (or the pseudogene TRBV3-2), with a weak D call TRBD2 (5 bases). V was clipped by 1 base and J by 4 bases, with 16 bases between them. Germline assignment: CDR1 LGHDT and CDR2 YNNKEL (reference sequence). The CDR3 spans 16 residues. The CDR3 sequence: CASSQGLATRRETQYF. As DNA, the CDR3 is TGTGCCAGCAGCCAAGGTCTAGCTACCCGGCGAGAGACCCAGTACTTC.

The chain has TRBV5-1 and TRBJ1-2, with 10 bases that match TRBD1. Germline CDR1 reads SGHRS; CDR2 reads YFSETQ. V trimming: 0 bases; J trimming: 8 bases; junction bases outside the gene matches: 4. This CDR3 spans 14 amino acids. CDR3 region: CASSLDLTGGGYTF. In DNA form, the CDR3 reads TGCGCCAGCAGCTTGGATTTGACAGGGGGCGGCTACACCTTC.

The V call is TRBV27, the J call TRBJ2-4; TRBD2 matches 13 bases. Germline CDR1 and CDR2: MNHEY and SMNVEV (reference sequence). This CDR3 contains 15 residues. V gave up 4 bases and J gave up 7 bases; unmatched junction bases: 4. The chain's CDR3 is CASSSGLAGVNIQYF. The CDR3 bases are TGTGCCAGCAGTTCAGGACTAGCGGGAGTCAACATTCAGTACTTC.

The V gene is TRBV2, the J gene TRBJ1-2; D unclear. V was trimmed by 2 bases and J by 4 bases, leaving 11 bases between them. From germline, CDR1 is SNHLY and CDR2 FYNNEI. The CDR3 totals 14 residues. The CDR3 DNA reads TGTGCCAGCAGTGAAATGGGCAGATCCTATGGCTACACCTTC. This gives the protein CASSEMGRSYGYTF.

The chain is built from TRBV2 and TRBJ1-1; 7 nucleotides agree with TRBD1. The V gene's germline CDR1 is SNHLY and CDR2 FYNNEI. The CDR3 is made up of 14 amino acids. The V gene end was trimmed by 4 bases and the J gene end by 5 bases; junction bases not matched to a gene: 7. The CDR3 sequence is CASSVEGAVTEAFF. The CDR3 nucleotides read TGTGCCAGCAGTGTGGAGGGGGCCGTTACTGAAGCTTTCTTT.

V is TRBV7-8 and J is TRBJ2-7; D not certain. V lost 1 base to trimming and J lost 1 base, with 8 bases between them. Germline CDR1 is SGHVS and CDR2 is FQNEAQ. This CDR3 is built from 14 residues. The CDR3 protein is CASSLGRSSYEQYF. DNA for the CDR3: TGTGCCAGCAGCTTAGGCAGGTCGTCCTACGAGCAGTACTTC.

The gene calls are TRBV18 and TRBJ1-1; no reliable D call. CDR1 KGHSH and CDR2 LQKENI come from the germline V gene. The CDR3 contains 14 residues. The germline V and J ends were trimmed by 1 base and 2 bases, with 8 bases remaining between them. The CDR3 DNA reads TGTGCCAGCTCACCACAAGACTTAAACACTGAAGCTTTCTTT. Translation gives CASSPQDLNTEAFF. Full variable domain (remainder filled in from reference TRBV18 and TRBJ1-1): NAGVMQNPRHLVRRRGQEARLRCSPMKGHSHVYWYRQLPEEGLKFMVYLQKENIIDESGMPKERFSAEFPKEGPSILRIQQVVRGDSAAYFCASSPQDLNTEAFFGQGTRLTVV.

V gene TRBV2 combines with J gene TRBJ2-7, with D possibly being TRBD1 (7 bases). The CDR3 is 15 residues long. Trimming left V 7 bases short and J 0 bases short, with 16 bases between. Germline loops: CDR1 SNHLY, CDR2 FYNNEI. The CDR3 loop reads CASNRGLLSSYEQYF. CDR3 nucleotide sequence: TGTGCCAGCAACAGGGGACTCCTGAGCTCCTACGAGCAGTACTTC.

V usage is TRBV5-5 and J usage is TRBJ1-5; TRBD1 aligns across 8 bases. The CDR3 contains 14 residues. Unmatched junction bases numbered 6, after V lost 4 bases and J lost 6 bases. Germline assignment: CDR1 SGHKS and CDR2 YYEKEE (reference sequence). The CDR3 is CASSQTGVGQPQHF. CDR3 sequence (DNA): TGTGCCAGCAGCCAGACAGGGGTAGGTCAGCCCCAGCATTTT.

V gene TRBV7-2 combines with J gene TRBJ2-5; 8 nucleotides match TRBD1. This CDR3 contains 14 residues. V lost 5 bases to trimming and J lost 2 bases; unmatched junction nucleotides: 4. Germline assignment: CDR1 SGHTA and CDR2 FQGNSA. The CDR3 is CASSVQGGQETQYF. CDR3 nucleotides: TGTGCCAGCAGCGTACAGGGGGGACAAGAGACCCAGTACTTC.

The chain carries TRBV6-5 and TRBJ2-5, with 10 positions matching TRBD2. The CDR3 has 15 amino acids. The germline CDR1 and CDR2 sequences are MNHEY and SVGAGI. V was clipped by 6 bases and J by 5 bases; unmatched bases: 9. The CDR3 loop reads CASRASGRAEETQYF. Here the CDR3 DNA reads TGTGCCAGCAGGGCGAGCGGGAGGGCCGAGGAGACCCAGTACTTC.

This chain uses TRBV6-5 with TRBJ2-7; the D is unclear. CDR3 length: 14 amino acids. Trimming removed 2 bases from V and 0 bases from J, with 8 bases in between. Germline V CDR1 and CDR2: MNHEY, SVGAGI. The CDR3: CASSYGGYSYEQYF. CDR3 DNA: TGTGCCAGCAGTTACGGCGGTTACTCCTACGAGCAGTACTTC.

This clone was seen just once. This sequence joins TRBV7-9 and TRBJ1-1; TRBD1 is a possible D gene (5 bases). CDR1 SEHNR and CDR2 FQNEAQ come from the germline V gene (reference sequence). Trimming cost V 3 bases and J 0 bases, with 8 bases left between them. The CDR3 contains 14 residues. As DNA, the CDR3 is TGTGCCAGCAGCTTGGGGCAGATGAACACTGAAGCTTTCTTT. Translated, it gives CASSLGQMNTEAFF. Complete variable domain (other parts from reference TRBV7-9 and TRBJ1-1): DTGVSQNPRHKITKRGQNVTFRCDPISEHNRLYWYRQTLGQGPEFLTYFQNEAQLEKSRLLSDRFSAERPKGSFSTLEIQRTEQGDSAMYLCASSLGQMNTEAFFGQGTRLTVV.

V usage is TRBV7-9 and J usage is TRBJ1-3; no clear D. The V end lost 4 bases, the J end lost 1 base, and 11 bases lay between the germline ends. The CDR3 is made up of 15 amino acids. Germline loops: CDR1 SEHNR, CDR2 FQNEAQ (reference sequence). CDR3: CASSSTLPSGNTIYF. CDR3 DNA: TGTGCCAGCAGCTCGACATTACCGTCTGGAAACACCATATATTTT. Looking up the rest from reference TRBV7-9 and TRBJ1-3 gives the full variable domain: DTGVSQNPRHKITKRGQNVTFRCDPISEHNRLYWYRQTLGQGPEFLTYFQNEAQLEKSRLLSDRFSAERPKGSFSTLEIQRTEQGDSAMYLCASSSTLPSGNTIYFGEGSWLTVV.

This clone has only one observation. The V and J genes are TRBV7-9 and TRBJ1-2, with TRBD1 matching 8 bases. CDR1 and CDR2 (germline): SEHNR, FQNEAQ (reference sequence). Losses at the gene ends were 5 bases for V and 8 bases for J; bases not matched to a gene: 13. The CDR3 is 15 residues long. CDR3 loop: CASSPRATGEGGYTF. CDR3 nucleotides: TGTGCCAGCAGCCCCCGCGCGACAGGGGAAGGAGGCTACACCTTC. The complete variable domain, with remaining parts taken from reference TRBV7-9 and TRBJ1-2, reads DTGVSQNPRHKITKRGQNVTFRCDPISEHNRLYWYRQTLGQGPEFLTYFQNEAQLEKSRLLSDRFSAERPKGSFSTLEIQRTEQGDSAMYLCASSPRATGEGGYTFGSGTRLTVV.

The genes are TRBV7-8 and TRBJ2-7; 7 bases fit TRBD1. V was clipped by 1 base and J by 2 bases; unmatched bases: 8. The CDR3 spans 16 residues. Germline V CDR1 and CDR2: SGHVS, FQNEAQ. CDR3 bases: TGTGCCAGCAGCTTAGGGAACAGGGGCCTTCCCTACGAGCAGTACTTC. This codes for CASSLGNRGLPYEQYF.

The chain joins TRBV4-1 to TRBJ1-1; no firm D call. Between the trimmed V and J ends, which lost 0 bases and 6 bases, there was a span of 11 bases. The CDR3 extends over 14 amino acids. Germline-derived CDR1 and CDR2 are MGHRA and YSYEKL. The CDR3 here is CASSQEWREAEAFF. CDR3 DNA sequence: TGCGCCAGCAGCCAAGAGTGGAGGGAGGCTGAAGCTTTCTTT.

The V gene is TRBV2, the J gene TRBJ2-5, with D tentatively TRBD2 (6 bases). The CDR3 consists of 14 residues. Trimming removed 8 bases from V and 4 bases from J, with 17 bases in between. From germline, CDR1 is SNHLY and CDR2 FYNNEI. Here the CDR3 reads CASAKAGRRETQYF. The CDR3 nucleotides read TGTGCCAGCGCTAAGGCCGGGAGACGAGAGACCCAGTACTTC.

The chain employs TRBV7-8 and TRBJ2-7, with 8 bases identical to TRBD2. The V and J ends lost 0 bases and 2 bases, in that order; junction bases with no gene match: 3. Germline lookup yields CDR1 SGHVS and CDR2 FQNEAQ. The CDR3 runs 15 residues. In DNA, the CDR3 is TGTGCCAGCAGCTTAGCGGTAGCGGGACCCTACGAGCAGTACTTC. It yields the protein CASSLAVAGPYEQYF. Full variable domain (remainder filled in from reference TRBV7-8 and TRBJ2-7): GAGVSQSPRYKVAKRGQDVALRCDPISGHVSLFWYQQALGQGPEFLTYFQNEAQLDKSGLPSDRFFAERPEGSVSTLKIQRTQQEDSAVYLCASSLAVAGPYEQYFGPGTRLTVT.

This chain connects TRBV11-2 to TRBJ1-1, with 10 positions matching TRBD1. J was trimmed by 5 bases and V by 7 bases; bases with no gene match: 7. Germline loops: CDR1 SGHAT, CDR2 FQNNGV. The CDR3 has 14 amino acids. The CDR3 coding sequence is TGTGCCAGCACAGGACAGGGGGACGGGACTGAAGCTTTCTTT. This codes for CASTGQGDGTEAFF.

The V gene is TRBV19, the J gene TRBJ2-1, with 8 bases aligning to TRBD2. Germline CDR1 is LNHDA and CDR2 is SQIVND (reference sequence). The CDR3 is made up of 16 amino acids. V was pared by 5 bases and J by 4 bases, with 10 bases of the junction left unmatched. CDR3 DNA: TGTGCCAGTAGTCCCCTGGCGGGAGGTTCTTACAATGAGCAGTTCTTC. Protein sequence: CASSPLAGGSYNEQFF. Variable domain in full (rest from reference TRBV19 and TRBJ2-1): DGGITQSPKYLFRKEGQNVTLSCEQNLNHDAMYWYRQDPGQGLRLIYYSQIVNDFQKGDIAEGYSVSREKKESFPLTVTSAQKNPTAFYLCASSPLAGGSYNEQFFGPGTRLTVL.

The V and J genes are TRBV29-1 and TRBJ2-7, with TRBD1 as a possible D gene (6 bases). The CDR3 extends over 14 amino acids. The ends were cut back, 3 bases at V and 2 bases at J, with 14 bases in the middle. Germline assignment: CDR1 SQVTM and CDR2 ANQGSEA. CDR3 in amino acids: CSVEILGQPYEQYF. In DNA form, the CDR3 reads TGCAGCGTTGAGATTTTGGGACAACCCTACGAGCAGTACTTC.

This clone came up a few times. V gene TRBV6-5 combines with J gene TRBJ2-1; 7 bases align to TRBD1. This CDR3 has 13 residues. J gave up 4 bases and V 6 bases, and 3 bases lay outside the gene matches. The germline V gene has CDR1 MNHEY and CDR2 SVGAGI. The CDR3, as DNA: TGTGCCAGCAGACAGGGGACATACAATGAGCAGTTCTTC. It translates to CASRQGTYNEQFF.

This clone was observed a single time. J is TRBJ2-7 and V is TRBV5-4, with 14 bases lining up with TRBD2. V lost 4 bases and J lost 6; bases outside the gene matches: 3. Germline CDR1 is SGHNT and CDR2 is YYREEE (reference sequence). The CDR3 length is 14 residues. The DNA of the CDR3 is TGTGCCAGCAGCCAGGGGACTAGCGGGAGCGAGCAGTACTTC. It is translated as CASSQGTSGSEQYF.

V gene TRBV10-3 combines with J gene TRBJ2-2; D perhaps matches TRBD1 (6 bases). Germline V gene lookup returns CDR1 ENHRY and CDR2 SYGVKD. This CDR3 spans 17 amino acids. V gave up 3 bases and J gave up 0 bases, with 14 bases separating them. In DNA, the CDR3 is TGTGCCATCAGTGACTCGAAGGACAGATCGAACACCGGGGAGCTGTTTTTT. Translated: CAISDSKDRSNTGELFF.

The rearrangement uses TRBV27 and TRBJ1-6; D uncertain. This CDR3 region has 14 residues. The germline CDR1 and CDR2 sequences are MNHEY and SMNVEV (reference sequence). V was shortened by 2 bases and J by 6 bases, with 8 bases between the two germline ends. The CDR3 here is CASSLGRSNSPLHF. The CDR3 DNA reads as TGTGCCAGCAGTTTAGGGAGGAGTAATTCACCCCTCCACTTT.